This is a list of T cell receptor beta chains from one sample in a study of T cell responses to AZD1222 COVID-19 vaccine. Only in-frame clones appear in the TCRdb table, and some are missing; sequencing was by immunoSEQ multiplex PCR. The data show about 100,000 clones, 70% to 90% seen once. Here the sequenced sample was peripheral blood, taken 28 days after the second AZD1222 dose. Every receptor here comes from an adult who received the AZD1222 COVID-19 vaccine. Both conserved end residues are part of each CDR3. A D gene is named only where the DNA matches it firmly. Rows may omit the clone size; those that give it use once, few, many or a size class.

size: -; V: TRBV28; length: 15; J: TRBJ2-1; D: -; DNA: TGTGCCAGCAGTTTAAGCCAGGGGGGCTACAATGAGCAGTTCTTC; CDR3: CASSLSQGGYNEQFF
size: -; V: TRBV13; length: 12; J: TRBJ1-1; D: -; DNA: TGTGCCAGCGGCGGGGTTCACACTGAAGCTTTCTTT; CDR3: CASGGVHTEAFF
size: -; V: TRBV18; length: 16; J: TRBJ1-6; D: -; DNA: TGTGCCAGCTCACCACCGAGCGGGGGAACTAATTCACCCCTCCACTTT; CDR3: CASSPPSGGTNSPLHF
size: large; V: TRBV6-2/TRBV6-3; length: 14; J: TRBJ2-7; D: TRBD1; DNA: TGTGCCAGCAGTTACGAACAGGGGGTGCGCGAGCAGTACTTC; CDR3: CASSYEQGVREQYF
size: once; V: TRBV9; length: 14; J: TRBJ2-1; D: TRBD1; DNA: TGTGCCAGCAGCGTCGGACAGGGAAGCGATGAGCAGTTCTTC; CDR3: CASSVGQGSDEQFF
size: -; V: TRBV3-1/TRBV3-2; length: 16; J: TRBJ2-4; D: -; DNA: TGTGCCAGCAGCCAAGAGATTCCGGAAGCCAAAAACATTCAGTACTTC; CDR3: CASSQEIPEAKNIQYF
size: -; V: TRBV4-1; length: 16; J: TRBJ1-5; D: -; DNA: TGCGCCAGCAGCCAAGAAAAAGGACGGTGGGATCAGCCCCAGCATTTT; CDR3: CASSQEKGRWDQPQHF
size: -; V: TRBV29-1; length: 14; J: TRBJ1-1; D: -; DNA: TGCAGCGTGGGACCCCGCCTGACGGGCACTGAAGCTTTCTTT; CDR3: CSVGPRLTGTEAFF
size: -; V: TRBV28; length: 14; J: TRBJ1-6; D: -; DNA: TGTGCCAGCAGCCTTGTAGGGGAGAATTCACCCCTCCACTTT; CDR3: CASSLVGENSPLHF
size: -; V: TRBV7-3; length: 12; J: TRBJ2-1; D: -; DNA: TGTGCCAGCAGTACCCTCAACAATGAGCAGTTCTTC; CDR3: CASSTLNNEQFF
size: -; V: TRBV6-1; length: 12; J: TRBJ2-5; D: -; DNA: TGTGCCAGCAGTGAGGGCAGGATAACCCAGTACTTC; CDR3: CASSEGRITQYF
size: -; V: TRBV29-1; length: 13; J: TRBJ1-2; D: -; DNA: TGCAGCGGTAGGGACAACGGTCCCTATGGCTACACCTTC; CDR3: CSGRDNGPYGYTF
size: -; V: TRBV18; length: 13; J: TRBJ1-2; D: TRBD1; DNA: TGTGCCAGCTCTTCGGGACAGGGATATGGCTACACCTTC; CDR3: CASSSGQGYGYTF
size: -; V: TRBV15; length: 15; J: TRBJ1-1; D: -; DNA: TGTGCCACCAGCCCATACAGGCGGGGGAACACTGAAGCTTTCTTT; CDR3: CATSPYRRGNTEAFF
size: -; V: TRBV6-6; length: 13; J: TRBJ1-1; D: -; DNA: TGTGCCAGCAGTCCAGATCCGGGAACTGAAGCTTTCTTT; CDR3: CASSPDPGTEAFF
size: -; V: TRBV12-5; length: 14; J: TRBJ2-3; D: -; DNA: TGTGCTAGTGCCCCCGCGGGTAGCACAGATACGCAGTATTTT; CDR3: CASAPAGSTDTQYF
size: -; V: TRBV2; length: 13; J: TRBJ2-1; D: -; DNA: TGTGCCAGCAGGGGAAACATTGGGAATGAGCAGTTCTTC; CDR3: CASRGNIGNEQFF
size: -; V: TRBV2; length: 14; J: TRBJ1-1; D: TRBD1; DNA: TGTGCCAGCAGCGAAGACAGGGGAAACACTGAAGCTTTCTTT; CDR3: CASSEDRGNTEAFF
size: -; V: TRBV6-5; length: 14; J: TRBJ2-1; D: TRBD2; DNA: TGTGCCAGCAGTTACGTTAGCGGGAGGAGTGAGCAGTTCTTC; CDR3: CASSYVSGRSEQFF